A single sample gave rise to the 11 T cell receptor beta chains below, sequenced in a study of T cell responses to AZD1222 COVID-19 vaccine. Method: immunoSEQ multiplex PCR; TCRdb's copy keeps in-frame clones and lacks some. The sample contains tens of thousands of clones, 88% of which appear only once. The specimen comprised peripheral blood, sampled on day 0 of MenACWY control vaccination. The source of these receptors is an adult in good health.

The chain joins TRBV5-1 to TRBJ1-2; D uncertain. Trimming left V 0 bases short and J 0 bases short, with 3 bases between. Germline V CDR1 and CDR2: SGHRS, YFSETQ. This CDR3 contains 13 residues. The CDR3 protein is CASSLGANYGYTF. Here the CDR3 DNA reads TGCGCCAGCAGCTTGGGGGCTAACTATGGCTACACCTTC.

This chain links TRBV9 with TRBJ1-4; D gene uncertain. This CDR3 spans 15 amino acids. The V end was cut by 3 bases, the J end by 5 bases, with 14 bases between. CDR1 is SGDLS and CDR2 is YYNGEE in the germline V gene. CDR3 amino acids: CASSDGTFSNEKLFF. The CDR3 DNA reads TGTGCCAGCAGCGATGGAACCTTTTCAAATGAAAAACTGTTTTTT.

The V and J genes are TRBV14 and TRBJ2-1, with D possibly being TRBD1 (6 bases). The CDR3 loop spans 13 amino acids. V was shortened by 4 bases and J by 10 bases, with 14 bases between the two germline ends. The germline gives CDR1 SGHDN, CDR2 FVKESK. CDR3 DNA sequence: TGTGCCAGCAGCCCGACAGGTTTTCAGGAGCAGTTCTTC. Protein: CASSPTGFQEQFF.

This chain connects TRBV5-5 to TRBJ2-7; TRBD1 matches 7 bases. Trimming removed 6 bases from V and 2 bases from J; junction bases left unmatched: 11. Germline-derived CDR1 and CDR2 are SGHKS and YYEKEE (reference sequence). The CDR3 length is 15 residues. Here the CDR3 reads CASTPYGTAAYEQYF. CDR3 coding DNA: TGTGCCAGCACCCCCTATGGGACAGCGGCCTACGAGCAGTACTTC.

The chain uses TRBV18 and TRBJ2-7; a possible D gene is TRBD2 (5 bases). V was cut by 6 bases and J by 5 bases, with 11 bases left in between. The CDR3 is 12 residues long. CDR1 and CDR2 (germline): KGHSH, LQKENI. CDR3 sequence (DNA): TGTGCCAGCTCTCCGGGGTCTGACGAGCAGTACTTC. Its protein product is CASSPGSDEQYF.

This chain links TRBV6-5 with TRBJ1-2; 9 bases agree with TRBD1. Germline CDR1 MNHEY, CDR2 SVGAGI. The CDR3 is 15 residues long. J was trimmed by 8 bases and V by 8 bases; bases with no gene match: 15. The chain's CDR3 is CASRRADRTGEGYTF. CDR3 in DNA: TGTGCCAGCCGCCGGGCGGACCGGACAGGGGAAGGCTACACCTTC.

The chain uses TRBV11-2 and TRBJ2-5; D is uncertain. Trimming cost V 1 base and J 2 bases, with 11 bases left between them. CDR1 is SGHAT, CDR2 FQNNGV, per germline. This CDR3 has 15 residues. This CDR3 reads CASSLGPQKQETQYF. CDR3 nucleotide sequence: TGTGCCAGCAGCTTAGGTCCCCAGAAGCAAGAGACCCAGTACTTC.

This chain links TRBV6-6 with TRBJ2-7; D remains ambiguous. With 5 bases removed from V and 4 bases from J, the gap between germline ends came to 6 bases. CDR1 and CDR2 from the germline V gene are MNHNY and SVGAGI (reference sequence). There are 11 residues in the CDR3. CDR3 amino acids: CASSSEYEQYF. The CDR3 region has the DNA TGTGCCAGCAGTAGCGAGTACGAGCAGTACTTC.

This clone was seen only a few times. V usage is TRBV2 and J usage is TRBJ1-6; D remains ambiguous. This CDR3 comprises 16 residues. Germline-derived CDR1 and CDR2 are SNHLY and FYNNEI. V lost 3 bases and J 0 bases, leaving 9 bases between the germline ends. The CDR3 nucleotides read TGTGCCAGCAGTGAGGGCAGCCGCTCCTATAATTCACCCCTCCACTTT. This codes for CASSEGSRSYNSPLHF.

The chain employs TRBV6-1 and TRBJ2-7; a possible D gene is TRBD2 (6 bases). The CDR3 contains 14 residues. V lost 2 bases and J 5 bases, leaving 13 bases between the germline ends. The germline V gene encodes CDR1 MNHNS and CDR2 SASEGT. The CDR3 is CASSELEGFDEQYF. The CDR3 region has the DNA TGTGCCAGCAGTGAATTGGAGGGGTTCGACGAGCAGTACTTC.

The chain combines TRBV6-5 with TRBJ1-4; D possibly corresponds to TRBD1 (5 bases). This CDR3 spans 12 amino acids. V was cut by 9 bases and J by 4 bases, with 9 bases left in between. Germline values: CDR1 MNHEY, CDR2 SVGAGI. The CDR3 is CASRQNNEKLFF. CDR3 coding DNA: TGTGCCAGTAGACAGAATAATGAAAAACTGTTTTTT.